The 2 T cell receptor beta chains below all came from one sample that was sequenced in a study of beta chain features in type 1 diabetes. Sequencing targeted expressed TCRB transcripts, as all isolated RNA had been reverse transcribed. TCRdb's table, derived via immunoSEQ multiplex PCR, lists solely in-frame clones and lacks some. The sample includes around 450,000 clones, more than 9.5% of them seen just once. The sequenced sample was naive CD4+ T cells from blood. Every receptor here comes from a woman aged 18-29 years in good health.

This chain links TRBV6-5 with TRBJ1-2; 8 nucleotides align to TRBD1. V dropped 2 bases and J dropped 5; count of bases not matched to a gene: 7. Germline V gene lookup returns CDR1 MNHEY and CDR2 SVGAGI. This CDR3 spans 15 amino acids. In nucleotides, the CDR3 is TGTGCCAGCAGTTACACCGGGACAGGACCTTATGGCTACACCTTC. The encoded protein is CASSYTGTGPYGYTF.

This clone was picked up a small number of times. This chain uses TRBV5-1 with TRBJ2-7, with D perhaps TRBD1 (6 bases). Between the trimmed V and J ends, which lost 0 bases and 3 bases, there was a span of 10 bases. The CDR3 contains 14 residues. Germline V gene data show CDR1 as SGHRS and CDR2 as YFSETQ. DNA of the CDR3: TGCGCCAGCAGCTTGGCCCAACAGGGCTACGAGCAGTACTTC. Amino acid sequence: CASSLAQQGYEQYF.